These 12 T cell receptor beta chains were all obtained from the same sample, sequenced in a study of immune cell composition in non-small cell lung cancer. TCRdb's copy holds only in-frame clones and misses some; the assay was immunoSEQ multiplex PCR. The data contain more than 8,500 clones, approximately 61% of them seen just once; the ten biggest clones take up about 25%. Normal lung sampling was at least 3 cm from the tumour, as distant as possible. The sequenced sample consisted of non-adjacent lung tissue. Receptors originate from a human donor with non-small cell lung cancer.

By share, this clone counts as medium-sized. The genes are TRBV5-4 and TRBJ1-4, with a weak D call TRBD1 (6 bases). CDR3 length: 15 residues. V was shortened by 4 bases and J by 3 bases, with 13 bases between the two germline ends. The germline gives CDR1 SGHNT, CDR2 YYREEE (reference sequence). The chain's CDR3 is CASSQEGHPNEKLFF. The CDR3 DNA reads TGTGCCAGCAGCCAAGAGGGACACCCTAATGAAAAACTGTTTTTT. Complete variable domain (other parts from reference TRBV5-4 and TRBJ1-4): ETGVTQSPTHLIKTRGQQVTLRCSSQSGHNTVSWYQQALGQGPQFIFQYYREEENGRGNFPPRFSGLQFPNYSSELNVNALELDDSALYLCASSQEGHPNEKLFFGSGTQLSVL.

There are a few counts of this clone. The chain is built from TRBV5-5 and TRBJ2-7, with 7 nucleotides matching TRBD1. The CDR3 has 14 amino acids. Losses at the gene ends were 0 bases for V and 5 bases for J; bases not matched to a gene: 5. Germline assignment: CDR1 SGHKS and CDR2 YYEKEE (reference sequence). CDR3 DNA sequence: TGTGCCAGCAGCTTGGCCAACAGGGGTAACGAGCAGTACTTC. Protein: CASSLANRGNEQYF.

This clone was detected only a few times. V is TRBV6-1 and J is TRBJ1-2; 7 nucleotides align to TRBD1. Trimming removed 4 bases from V and 5 bases from J; junction bases left unmatched: 10. CDR1 MNHNS and CDR2 SASEGT come from the germline V gene. The CDR3 is made up of 15 amino acids. In DNA, the CDR3 is TGTGCCAGCAGTGGCCCCTCAGGGGGAGTTTATGGCTACACCTTC. It specifies CASSGPSGGVYGYTF.

The chain uses TRBV29-1 and TRBJ2-5, with D perhaps matching TRBD1 (6 bases). The CDR3 is made up of 14 amino acids. V lost 2 bases, J lost 3 bases, and 13 bases lay in between. Germline lookup yields CDR1 SQVTM and CDR2 ANQGSEA. The CDR3 DNA reads TGCAGCGTTGAAATGGGGGCGACAGAAGAGACCCAGTACTTC. As protein: CSVEMGATEETQYF.

The chain employs TRBV9 and TRBJ1-6, with a weak D call TRBD1 (6 bases). V lost 1 base to trimming and J lost 7 bases, with 12 bases between them. This CDR3 has 15 amino acids. The V gene's germline CDR1 is SGDLS and CDR2 YYNGEE. CDR3 DNA: TGTGCCAGCAGCGTAACAGGGCTACTCAATTCACCCCTCCACTTT. The encoded protein is CASSVTGLLNSPLHF.

This chain connects TRBV5-4 to TRBJ2-7; 9 bases are shared with TRBD2. V shed 3 bases and J 0 bases; nucleotides not matched to a gene: 7. The length of the CDR3 is 16 residues. Looked up from germline, CDR1 is SGHNT and CDR2 is YYREEE (reference sequence). In DNA, the CDR3 is TGTGCCAGCAGCTCGGATAGCGGGGGCCTCTCCTACGAGCAGTACTTC. Amino acid sequence: CASSSDSGGLSYEQYF.

The CDR3 here is CASSPWTSGGVDEQFF. The CDR3 DNA is TGTGCCAGCAGCCCTTGGACTAGCGGGGGGGTGGATGAGCAGTTCTTC. The rearrangement links TRBV11-1 to TRBJ2-1, with 15 bases aligning to TRBD2. Unmatched junction bases numbered 7, after V lost 5 bases and J lost 8 bases. Per the germline V gene, CDR1 is SGHAT and CDR2 is FQDESV (reference sequence). This CDR3 spans 16 amino acids.

J is TRBJ2-7 and V is TRBV7-9; D not resolved. The V end was cut by 3 bases, the J end by 4 bases, with 4 bases between. CDR3 size: 11 residues. Germline V CDR1 and CDR2: SEHNR, FQNEAQ (reference sequence). This CDR3 reads CASSFLYEQYF. The CDR3 DNA sequence: TGTGCCAGCAGCTTCCTTTACGAGCAGTACTTC.

CDR3 protein: CASSETGLALHNEQFF. The CDR3 bases are TGTGCCAGCAGCGAGACAGGGCTTGCCCTCCACAATGAGCAGTTCTTC. The chain carries TRBV2 and TRBJ2-1, with 7 bases that match TRBD1. The CDR3 extends over 16 amino acids. The germline V gene encodes CDR1 SNHLY and CDR2 FYNNEI. V lost 6 bases and J lost 5; bases outside the gene matches: 13.

This chain connects TRBV11-2 to TRBJ2-3; 7 bases line up with TRBD1. Germline trimming cut 4 bases from V and 2 bases from J; bases unmatched to any gene: 12. This CDR3 is 17 amino acids long. CDR1 SGHAT and CDR2 FQNNGV come from the germline V gene. The CDR3 DNA sequence: TGTGCCAGCAGCTCTCGGACAGGAATGATGGTCACAGATACGCAGTATTTT. Protein sequence: CASSSRTGMMVTDTQYF.

There are a few counts of this clone. V is TRBV27 and J is TRBJ1-5; TRBD1 aligns across 7 bases. CDR3 length: 14 residues. The J segment lost 7 bases and the V segment lost 6 bases, leaving 9 bases of the junction unmatched. Germline-derived CDR1 and CDR2 are MNHEY and SMNVEV (reference sequence). The CDR3 DNA follows: TGTGCCAGCAGCATCGACAGGGCGGCGCAGCCCCAGCATTTT. The encoded protein is CASSIDRAAQPQHF.

The rearrangement joins TRBV7-2 to TRBJ2-7; TRBD2 aligns across 7 bases. The CDR3 contains 13 residues. V was pared by 4 bases and J by 3 bases, with 3 bases of the junction left unmatched. Germline lookup yields CDR1 SGHTA and CDR2 FQGNSA. Here the CDR3 DNA reads TGTGCCAGCAGCTCATGGGGGGGCTACGAGCAGTACTTC. Amino acid sequence: CASSSWGGYEQYF. The complete variable domain, with remaining parts taken from reference TRBV7-2 and TRBJ2-7, reads GAGVSQSPSNKVTEKGKDVELRCDPISGHTALYWYRQSLGQGLEFLIYFQGNSAPDKSGLPSDRFSAERTGGSVSTLTIQRTQQEDSAVYLCASSSWGGYEQYFGPGTRLTVT.